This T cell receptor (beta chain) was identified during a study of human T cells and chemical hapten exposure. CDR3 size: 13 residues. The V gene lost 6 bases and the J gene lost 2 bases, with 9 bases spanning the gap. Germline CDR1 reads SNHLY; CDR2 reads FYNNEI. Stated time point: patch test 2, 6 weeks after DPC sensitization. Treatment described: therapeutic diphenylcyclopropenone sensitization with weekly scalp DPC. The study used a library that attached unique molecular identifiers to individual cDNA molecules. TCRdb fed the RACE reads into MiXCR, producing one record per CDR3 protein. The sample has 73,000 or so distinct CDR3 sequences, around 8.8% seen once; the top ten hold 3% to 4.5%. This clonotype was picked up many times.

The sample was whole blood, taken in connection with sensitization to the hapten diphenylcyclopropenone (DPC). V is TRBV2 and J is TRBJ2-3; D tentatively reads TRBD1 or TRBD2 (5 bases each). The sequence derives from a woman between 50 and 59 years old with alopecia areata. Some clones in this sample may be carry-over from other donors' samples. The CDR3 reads CASSVGTTDTQYF. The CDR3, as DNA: TGTGCCAGCAGCGTCGGGACCACAGATACGCAGTATTTT.